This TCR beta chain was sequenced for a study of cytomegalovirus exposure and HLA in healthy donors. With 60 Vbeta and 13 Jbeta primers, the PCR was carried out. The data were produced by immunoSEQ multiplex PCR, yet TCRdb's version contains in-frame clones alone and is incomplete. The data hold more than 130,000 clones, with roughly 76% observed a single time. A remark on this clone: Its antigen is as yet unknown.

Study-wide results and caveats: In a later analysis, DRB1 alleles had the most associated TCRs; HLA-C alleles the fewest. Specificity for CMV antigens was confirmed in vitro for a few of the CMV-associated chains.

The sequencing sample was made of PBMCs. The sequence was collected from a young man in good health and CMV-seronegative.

The CDR3 is CASSVKGQGAASNQPQHF. Here the CDR3 DNA reads TGTGCCAGCAGTGTTAAGGGACAGGGGGCCGCAAGCAATCAGCCCCAGCATTTT. V is TRBV2 and J is TRBJ1-5; 12 nucleotides agree with TRBD1. Germline loops: CDR1 SNHLY, CDR2 FYNNEI. With V trimmed by 4 bases and J by 1 base, 8 bases remained unmatched. CDR3 size: 18 residues.